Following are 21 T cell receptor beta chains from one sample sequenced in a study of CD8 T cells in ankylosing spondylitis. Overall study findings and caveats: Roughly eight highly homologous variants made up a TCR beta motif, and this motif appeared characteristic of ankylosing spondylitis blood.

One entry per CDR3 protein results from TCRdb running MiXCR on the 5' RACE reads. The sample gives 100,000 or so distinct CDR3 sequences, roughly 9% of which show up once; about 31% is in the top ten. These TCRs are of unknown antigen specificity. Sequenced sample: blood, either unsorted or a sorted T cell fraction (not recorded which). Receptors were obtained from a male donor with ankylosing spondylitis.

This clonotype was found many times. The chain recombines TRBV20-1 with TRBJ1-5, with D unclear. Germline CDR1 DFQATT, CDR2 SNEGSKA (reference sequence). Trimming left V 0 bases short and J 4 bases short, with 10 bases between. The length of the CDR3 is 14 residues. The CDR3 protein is CSAREGMGNQPQHF. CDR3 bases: TGCAGTGCTAGAGAAGGGATGGGGAATCAGCCCCAGCATTTT.

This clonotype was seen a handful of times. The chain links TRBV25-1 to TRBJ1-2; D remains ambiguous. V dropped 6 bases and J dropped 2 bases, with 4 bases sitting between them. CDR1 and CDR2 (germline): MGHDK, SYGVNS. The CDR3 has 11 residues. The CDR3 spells CASRSNYGYTF. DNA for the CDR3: TGTGCCAGCAGATCAAACTATGGCTACACCTTC.

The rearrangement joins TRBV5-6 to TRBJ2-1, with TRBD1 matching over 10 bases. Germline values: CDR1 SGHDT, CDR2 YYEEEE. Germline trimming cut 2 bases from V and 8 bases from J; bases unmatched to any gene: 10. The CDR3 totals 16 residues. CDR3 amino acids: CASSLPTGQGWYEQFF. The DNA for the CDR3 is TGTGCCAGCAGCTTACCGACGGGACAGGGGTGGTATGAGCAGTTCTTC.

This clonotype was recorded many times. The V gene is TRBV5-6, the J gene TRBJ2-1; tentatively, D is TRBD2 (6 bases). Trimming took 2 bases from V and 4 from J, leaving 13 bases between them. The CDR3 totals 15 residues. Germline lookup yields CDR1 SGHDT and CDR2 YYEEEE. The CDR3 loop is CASSFSSAPYNEQFF. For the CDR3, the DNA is TGTGCCAGCAGCTTCTCTAGCGCACCTTACAATGAGCAGTTCTTC.

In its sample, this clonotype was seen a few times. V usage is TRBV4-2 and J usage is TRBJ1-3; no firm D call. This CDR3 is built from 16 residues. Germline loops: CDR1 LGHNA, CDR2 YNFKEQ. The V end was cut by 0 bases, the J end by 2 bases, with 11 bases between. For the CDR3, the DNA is TGTGCCAGCAGCCAAGACCCACACAACGCTGGAAACACCATATATTTT. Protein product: CASSQDPHNAGNTIYF.

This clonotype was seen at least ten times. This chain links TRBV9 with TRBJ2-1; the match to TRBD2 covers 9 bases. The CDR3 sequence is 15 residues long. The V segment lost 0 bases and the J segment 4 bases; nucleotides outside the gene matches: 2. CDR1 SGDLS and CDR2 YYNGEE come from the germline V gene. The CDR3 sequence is CASSVAAGGYNEQFF. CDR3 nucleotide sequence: TGTGCCAGCAGCGTAGCGGCGGGGGGGTACAATGAGCAGTTCTTC.

CDR3 sequence reads: CASSPGFGSYEQYF. The CDR3 bases are TGTGCCAGCAGCCCGGGGTTCGGTAGCTACGAGCAGTACTTC. The rearrangement joins TRBV11-2 to TRBJ2-7; a possible D gene is TRBD2 (5 bases). Trimming pared 5 bases from V and 3 bases from J, leaving 14 bases between. CDR3 size: 14 residues. Germline V gives CDR1 SGHAT, CDR2 FQNNGV.

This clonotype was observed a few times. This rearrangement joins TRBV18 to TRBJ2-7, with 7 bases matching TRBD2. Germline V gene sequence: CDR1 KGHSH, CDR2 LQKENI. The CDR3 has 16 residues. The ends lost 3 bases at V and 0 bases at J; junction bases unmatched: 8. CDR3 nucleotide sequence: TGTGCCAGCTCACCGGCGGGGGAATGGGTCTCCTACGAGCAGTACGTC. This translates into CASSPAGEWVSYEQYV.

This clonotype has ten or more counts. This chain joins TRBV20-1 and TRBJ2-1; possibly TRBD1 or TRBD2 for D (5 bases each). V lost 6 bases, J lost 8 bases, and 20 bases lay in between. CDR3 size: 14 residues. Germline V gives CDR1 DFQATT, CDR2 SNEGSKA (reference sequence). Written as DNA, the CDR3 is TGCAGTGCAGAAACGGGACGGCATTCCGATGAGCAGTTCTTC. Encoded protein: CSAETGRHSDEQFF.

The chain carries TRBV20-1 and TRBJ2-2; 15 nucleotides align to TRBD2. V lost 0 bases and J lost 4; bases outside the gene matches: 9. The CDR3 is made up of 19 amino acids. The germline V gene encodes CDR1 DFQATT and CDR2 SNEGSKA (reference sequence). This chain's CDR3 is CSARDPGLAGGPGTGELFF. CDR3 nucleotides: TGCAGTGCTAGAGACCCCGGACTAGCGGGAGGGCCAGGCACCGGGGAGCTGTTTTTT.

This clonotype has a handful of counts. The CDR3 loop reads CAWSPPGTYEQYV. The CDR3 coding sequence is TGTGCCTGGAGTCCCCCCGGGACCTACGAGCAGTACGTC. The chain recombines TRBV30 with TRBJ2-7; D is possibly TRBD2 (5 bases). Germline V CDR1 and CDR2: GTSNPN, SVGIG (reference sequence). V was pared by 2 bases and J by 2 bases, with 10 bases between. This CDR3 spans 13 amino acids.

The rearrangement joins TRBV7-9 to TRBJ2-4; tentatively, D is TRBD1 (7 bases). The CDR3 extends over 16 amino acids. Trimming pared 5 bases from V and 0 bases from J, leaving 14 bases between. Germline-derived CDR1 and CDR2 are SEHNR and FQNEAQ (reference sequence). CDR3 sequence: CASSGGTVLAKNIQYF. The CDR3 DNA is TGTGCCAGCAGCGGAGGGACAGTTCTAGCCAAAAACATTCAGTACTTC.

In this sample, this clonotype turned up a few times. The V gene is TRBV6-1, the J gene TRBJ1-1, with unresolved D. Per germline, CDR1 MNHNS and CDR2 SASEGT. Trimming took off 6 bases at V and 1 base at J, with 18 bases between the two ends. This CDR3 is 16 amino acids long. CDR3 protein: CASRETGQFPNTEAFF. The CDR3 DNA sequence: TGTGCCAGCAGAGAGACGGGTCAATTCCCGAACACTGAAGCTTTCTTT.

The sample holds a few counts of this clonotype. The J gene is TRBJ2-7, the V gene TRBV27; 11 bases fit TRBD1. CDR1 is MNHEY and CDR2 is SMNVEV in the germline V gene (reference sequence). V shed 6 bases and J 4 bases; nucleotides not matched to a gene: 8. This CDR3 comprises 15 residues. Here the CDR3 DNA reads TGTGCCAGCAGCCAGACCGGGACAGGGGGGTACGAGCAGTACGTC. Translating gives CASSQTGTGGYEQYV.

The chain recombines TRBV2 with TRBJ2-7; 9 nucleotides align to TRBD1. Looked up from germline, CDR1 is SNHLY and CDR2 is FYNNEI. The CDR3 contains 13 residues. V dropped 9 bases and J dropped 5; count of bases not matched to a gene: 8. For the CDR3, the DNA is TGTGCCAGACGGGACAGGGAGCGGAACGAGCAGTACGTC. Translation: CARRDRERNEQYV.

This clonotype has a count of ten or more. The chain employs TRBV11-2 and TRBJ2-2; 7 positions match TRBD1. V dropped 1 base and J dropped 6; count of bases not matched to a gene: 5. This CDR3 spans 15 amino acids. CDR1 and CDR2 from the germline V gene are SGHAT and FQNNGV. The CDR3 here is CASSLGQGSSGELFF. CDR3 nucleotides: TGTGCCAGCAGCTTAGGACAGGGAAGTTCCGGGGAGCTGTTTTTT.

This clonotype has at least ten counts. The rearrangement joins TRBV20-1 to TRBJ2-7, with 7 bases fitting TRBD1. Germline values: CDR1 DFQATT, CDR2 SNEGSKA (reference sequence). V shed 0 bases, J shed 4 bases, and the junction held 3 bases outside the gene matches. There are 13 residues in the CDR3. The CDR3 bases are TGCAGTGCTAGAGATTACAGGGGTTACGAGCAGTACGTC. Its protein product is CSARDYRGYEQYV.

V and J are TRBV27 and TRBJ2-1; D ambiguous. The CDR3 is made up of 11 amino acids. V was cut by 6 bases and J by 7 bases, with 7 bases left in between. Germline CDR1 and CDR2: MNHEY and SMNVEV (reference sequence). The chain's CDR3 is CASRISNEQFF. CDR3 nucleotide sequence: TGTGCCAGCAGAATCAGTAATGAGCAGTTCTTC.

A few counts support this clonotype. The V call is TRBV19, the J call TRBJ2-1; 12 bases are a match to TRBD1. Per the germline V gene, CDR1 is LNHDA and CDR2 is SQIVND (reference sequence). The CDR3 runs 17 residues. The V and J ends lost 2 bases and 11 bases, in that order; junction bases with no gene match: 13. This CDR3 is CASSIPPGQGATLQQFF. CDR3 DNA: TGTGCCAGTAGTATACCGCCGGGACAGGGGGCCACCTTACAGCAGTTCTTC.

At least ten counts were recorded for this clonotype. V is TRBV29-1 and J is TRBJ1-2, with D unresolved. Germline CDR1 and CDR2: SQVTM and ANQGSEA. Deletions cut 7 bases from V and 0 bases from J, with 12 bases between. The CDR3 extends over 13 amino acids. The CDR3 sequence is CSARSTTNYGYTF. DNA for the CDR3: TGCAGCGCCAGATCGACAACTAACTATGGCTACACCTTC.

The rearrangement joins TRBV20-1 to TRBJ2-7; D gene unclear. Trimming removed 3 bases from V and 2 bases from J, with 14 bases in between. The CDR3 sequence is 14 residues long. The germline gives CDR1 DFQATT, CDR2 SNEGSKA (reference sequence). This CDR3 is CSARGPQDTYEQYV. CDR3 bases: TGCAGTGCTAGGGGTCCCCAAGATACCTACGAGCAGTACGTC.